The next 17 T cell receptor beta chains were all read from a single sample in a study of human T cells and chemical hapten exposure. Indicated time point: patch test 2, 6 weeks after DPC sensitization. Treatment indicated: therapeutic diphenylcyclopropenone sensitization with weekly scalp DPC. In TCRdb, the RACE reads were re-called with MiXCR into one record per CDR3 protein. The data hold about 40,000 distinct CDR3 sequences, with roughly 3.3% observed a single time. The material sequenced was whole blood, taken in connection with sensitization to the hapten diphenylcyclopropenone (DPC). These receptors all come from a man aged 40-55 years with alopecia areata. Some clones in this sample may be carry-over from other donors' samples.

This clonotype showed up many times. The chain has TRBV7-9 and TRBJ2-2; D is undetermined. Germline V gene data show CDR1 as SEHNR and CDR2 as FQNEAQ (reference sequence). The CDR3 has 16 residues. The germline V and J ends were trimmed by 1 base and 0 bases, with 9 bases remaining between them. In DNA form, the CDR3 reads TGTGCCAGCAGCTTAGTTTCCCTCGCGAACACCGGGGAGCTGTTTTTT. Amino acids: CASSLVSLANTGELFF.

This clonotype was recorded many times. This CDR3 is CSARPFSGRVDEQFF. In nucleotides, the CDR3 is TGCAGTGCTAGACCCTTTTCGGGCCGGGTCGATGAGCAGTTCTTC. The V call is TRBV20-1, the J call TRBJ2-1, with D unclear. Germline assignment: CDR1 DFQATT and CDR2 SNEGSKA (reference sequence). V lost 2 bases, J lost 8 bases, and 19 bases lay in between. The CDR3 runs to 15 residues.

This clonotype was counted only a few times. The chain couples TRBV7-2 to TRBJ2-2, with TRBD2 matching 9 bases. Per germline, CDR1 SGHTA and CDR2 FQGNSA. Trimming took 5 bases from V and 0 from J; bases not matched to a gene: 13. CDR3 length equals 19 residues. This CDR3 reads CASSPRIGLAGTNTGELFF. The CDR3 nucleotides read TGTGCCAGCAGCCCCAGAATAGGGCTAGCGGGGACGAACACCGGGGAGCTGTTTTTT.

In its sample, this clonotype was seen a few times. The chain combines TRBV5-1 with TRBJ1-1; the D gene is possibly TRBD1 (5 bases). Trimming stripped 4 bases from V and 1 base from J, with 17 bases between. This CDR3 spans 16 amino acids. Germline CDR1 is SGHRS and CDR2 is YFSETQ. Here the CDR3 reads CASSIRVAGQNTEAFF. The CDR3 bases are TGCGCCAGCAGCATAAGGGTCGCAGGGCAGAACACTGAAGCTTTCTTT.

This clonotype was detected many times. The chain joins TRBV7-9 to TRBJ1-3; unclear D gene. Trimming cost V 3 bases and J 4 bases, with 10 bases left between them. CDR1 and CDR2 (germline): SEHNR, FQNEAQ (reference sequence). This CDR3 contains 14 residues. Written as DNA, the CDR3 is TGTGCCAGCAGCTTGGGCCTCGTAGGAAACACCATATATTTT. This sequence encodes CASSLGLVGNTIYF.

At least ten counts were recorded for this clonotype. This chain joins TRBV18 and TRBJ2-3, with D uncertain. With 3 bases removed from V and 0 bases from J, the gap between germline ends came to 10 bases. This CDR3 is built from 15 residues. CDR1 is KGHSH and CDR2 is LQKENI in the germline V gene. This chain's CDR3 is CASSPRDTSTDTQYF. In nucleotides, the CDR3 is TGTGCCAGCTCACCTCGAGACACGAGCACAGATACGCAGTATTTT. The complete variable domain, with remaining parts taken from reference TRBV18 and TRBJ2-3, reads NAGVMQNPRHLVRRRGQEARLRCSPMKGHSHVYWYRQLPEEGLKFMVYLQKENIIDESGMPKERFSAEFPKEGPSILRIQQVVRGDSAAYFCASSPRDTSTDTQYFGPGTRLTVL.

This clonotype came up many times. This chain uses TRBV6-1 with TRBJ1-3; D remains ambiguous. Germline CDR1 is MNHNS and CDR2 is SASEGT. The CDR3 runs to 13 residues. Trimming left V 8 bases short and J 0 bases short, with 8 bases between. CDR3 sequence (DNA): TGTGCCAGCCGCGGATACTCTGGAAACACCATATATTTT. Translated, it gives CASRGYSGNTIYF.

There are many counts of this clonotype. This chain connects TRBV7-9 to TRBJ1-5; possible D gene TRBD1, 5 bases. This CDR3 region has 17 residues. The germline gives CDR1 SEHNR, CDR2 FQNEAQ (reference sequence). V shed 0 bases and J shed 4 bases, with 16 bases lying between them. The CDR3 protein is CASSLAPGDERNQPQHF. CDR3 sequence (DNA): TGTGCCAGCAGCTTAGCGCCGGGGGACGAACGTAATCAGCCCCAGCATTTT.

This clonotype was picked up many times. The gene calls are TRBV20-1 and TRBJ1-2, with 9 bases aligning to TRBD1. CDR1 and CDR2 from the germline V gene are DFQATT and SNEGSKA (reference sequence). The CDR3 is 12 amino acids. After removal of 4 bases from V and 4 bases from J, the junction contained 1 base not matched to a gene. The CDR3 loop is CSAKDRGYGYTF. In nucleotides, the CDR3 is TGCAGTGCTAAGGACAGGGGCTATGGCTACACCTTC.

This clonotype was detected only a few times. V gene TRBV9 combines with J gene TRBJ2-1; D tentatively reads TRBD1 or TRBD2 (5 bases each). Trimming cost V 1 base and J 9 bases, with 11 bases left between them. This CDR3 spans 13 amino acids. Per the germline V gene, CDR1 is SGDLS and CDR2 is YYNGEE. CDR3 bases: TGTGCCAGCAGCGTATTTGGGGGTCCTGAGCAGTTCTTC. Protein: CASSVFGGPEQFF.

The CDR3 region has the DNA TGTGCCAGCAGCTCGGGTTTTAGCACTGAAGCTTTCTTT. This translates into CASSSGFSTEAFF. The chain links TRBV7-9 to TRBJ1-1; D is undetermined. This CDR3 region has 13 residues. The germline gives CDR1 SEHNR, CDR2 FQNEAQ (reference sequence). The germline V and J ends were trimmed by 4 bases and 4 bases, with 10 bases remaining between them.

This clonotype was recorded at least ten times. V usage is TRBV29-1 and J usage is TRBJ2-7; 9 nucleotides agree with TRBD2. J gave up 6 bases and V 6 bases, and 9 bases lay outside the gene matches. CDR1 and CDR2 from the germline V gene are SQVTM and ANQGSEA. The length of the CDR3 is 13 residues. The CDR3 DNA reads TGCAGCGTGGGACTAGCAGTCGGTAGCGAGCAGTACTTC. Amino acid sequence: CSVGLAVGSEQYF.

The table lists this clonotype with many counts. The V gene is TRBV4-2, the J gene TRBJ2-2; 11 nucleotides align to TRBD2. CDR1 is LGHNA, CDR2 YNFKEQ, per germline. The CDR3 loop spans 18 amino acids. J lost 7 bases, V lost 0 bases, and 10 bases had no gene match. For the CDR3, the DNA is TGTGCCAGCAGCCAAGAGCCTAGCGGGAGGCCTGGGTACGGGGAGCTGTTTTTT. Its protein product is CASSQEPSGRPGYGELFF.

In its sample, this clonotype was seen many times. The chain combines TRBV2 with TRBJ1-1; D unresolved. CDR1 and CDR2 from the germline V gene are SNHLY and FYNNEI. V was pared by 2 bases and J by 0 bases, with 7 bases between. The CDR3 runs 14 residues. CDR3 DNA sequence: TGTGCCAGCAGTGAATCGAGCGTGAACACTGAAGCTTTCTTT. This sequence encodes CASSESSVNTEAFF.

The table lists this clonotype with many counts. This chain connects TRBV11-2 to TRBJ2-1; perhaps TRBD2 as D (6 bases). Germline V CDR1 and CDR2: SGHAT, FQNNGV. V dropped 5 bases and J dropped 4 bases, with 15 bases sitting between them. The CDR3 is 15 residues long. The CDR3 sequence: CASSPGSGPYNEQFF. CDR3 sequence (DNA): TGTGCCAGCAGCCCAGGTAGCGGACCATACAATGAGCAGTTCTTC.

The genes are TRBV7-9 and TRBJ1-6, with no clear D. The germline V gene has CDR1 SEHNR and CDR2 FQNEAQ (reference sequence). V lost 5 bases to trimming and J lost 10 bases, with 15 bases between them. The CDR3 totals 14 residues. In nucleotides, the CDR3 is TGTGCCAGCAGCCGGAGGCCTGCTGGATCACCCCTCCACTTT. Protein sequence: CASSRRPAGSPLHF.

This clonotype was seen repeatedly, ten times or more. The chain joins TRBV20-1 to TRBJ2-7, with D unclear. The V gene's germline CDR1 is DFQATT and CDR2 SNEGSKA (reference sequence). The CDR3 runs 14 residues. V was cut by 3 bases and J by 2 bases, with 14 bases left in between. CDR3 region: CSASYTTNTYEQYF. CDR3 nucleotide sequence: TGCAGTGCTAGTTATACGACAAATACCTACGAGCAGTACTTC.